This TCR beta chain was obtained from a study of blood T cell repertoires in COVID-19. Trimming removed 6 bases from V and 3 bases from J; junction bases left unmatched: 6. CDR3 length: 15 amino acids. Germline values: CDR1 MNHEY, CDR2 SMNVEV (reference sequence). The authors' processing: Estimation of nucleated cell counts relied on the amplification of reference gene primers. The table came from immunoSEQ multiplex PCR; TCRdb's copy has only in-frame clones and leaves some out. V and J calls and clone size are given by that table; D and trimming were obtained from the DNA. The table records tens of thousands of clones, 90% of them present only once.

The source of this sequence is a human donor in a cohort sampled during active COVID-19. This chain uses TRBV27 with TRBJ1-1; 11 bases agree with TRBD1. Sequenced input: peripheral blood. DNA for the CDR3: TGTGCCAGCAGGCCGGACAGGGGGCTGTACACTGAAGCTTTCTTT. This codes for CASRPDRGLYTEAFF.